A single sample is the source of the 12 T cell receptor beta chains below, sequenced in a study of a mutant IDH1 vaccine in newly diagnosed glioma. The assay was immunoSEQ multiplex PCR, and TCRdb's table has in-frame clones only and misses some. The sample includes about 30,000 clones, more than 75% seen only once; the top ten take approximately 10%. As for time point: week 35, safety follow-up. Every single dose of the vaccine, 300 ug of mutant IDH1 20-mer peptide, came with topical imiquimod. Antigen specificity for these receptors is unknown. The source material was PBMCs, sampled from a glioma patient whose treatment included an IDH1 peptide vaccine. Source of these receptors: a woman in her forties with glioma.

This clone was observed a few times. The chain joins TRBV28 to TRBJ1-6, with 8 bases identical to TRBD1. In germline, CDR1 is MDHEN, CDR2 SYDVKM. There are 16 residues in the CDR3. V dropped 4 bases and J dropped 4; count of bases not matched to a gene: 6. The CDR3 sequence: CASSSHGTGYNSPLHF. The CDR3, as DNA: TGTGCCAGCAGTTCCCACGGGACAGGTTATAATTCACCCCTCCACTTT.

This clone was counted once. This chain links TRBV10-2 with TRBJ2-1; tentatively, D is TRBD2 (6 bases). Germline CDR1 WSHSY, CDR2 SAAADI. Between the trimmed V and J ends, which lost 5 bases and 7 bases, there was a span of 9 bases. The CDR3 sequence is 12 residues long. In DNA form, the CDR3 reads TGCGCCAGCAGTAGACTAGTAAATGAGCAGTTCTTC. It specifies CASSRLVNEQFF.

This chain's CDR3 is CASRGDTASNQPQHF. The CDR3 bases are TGTGCCAGCAGGGGGGACACCGCTAGCAATCAGCCCCAGCATTTT. This chain links TRBV2 with TRBJ1-5; D may be TRBD1 (6 bases). V was shortened by 6 bases and J by 0 bases, with 12 bases between the two germline ends. The CDR3 is made up of 15 amino acids. Germline CDR1 and CDR2: SNHLY and FYNNEI. Drawing the rest from reference TRBV2 and TRBJ1-5, the complete variable domain is EPEVTQTPSHQVTQMGQEVILRCVPISNHLYFYWYRQILGQKVEFLVSFYNNEISEKSEIFDDQFSVERPDGSNFTLKIRSTKLEDSAMYFCASRGDTASNQPQHFGDGTRLSIL.

The CDR3 sequence: CATPPGTQYF. CDR3 sequence (DNA): TGTGCCACCCCGCCGGGGACCCAGTACTTC. The V call is TRBV15, the J call TRBJ2-5; the D is unclear. Germline V CDR1 and CDR2: LNHNV, YYDKDF (reference sequence). Trimming removed 8 bases from V and 7 bases from J, with 8 bases in between. The CDR3 spans 10 residues.

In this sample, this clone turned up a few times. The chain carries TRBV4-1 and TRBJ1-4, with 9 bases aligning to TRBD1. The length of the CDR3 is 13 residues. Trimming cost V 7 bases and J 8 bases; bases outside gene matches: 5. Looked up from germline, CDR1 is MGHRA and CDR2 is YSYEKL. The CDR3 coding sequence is TGCGCCAGCAAGGGACAGGGCAGGGAAAAACTGTTTTTT. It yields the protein CASKGQGREKLFF.

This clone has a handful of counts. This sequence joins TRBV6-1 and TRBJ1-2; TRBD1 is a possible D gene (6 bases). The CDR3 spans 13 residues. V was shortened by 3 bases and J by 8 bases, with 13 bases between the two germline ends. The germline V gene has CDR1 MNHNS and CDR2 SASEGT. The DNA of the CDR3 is TGTGCCAGCAGTGAGGGGGGGCTGACGGGCTACACCTTC. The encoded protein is CASSEGGLTGYTF.

CDR3 sequence reads: CASGRGTSTDTQYF. The CDR3 DNA sequence: TGTGCCAGCGGGCGGGGGACTAGCACAGATACGCAGTATTTT. This rearrangement joins TRBV2 to TRBJ2-3; 7 bases map to TRBD2. The CDR3 sequence is 14 residues long. The V gene's germline CDR1 is SNHLY and CDR2 FYNNEI. J gave up 0 bases and V 8 bases, and 5 bases lay outside the gene matches.

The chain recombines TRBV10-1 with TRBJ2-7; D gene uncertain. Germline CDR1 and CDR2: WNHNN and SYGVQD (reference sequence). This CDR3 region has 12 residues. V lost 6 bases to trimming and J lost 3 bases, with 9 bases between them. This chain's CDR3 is CASSARGYEQYF. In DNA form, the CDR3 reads TGCGCCAGCAGCGCTAGAGGCTACGAGCAGTACTTC.

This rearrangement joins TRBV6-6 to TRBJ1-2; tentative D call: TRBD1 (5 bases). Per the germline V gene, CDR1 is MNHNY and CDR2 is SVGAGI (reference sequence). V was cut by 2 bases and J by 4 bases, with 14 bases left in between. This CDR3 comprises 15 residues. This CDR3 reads CASSYQAGQLYGYTF. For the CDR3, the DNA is TGTGCCAGCAGTTACCAGGCAGGACAACTCTATGGCTACACCTTC.

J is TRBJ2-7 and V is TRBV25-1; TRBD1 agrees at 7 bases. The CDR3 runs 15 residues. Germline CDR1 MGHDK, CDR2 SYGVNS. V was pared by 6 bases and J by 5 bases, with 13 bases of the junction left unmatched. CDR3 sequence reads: CASSSANRGSHEQYF. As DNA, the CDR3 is TGTGCCAGCAGCTCCGCCAACAGGGGATCCCACGAGCAGTACTTC.

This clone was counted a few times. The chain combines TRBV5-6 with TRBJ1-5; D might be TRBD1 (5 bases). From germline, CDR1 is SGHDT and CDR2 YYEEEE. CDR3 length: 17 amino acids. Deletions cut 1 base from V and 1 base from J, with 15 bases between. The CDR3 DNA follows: TGTGCCAGCAGCTTGTCCCAGGGATTATGGAGCAATCAGCCCCAGCATTTT. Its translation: CASSLSQGLWSNQPQHF. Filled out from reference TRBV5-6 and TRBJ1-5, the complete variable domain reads DAGVTQSPTHLIKTRGQQVTLRCSPKSGHDTVSWYQQALGQGPQFIFQYYEEEERQRGNFPDRFSGHQFPNYSSELNVNALLLGDSALYLCASSLSQGLWSNQPQHFGDGTRLSIL.

The CDR3 coding sequence is TGTGCCAGCTCACAGGGCAGCAATCAGCCCCAGCATTTT. It is translated as CASSQGSNQPQHF. The genes are TRBV18 and TRBJ1-5; no definite D call. This CDR3 has 13 amino acids. The V gene lost 4 bases and the J gene lost 1 base, with 5 bases spanning the gap. CDR1 is KGHSH, CDR2 LQKENI, per germline.